This record looks at one T cell receptor (beta chain) sequence and its context. This clonotype was recorded at least ten times. This receptor's antigen is unknown. Base qualities are missing; no much larger clone stands one base away. The data belong to a study of human T cells and chemical hapten exposure (dated by TCRdb to about 2021). Background for the entire study: For sensitization, 2% DPC in acetone was applied to a 2 cm by 2 cm area of upper inner arm skin. Throughout the roughly 23-week study period, patients were also given weekly therapeutic DPC doses on the scalp. Patch testing was done on the upper back using Finn chambers containing 0.01% DPC, and results were scored after 6 days according to International Contact Dermatitis Research Group standards. The mostly female patient cohort included alopecia areata with under or over 50% scalp involvement, alopecia totalis and alopecia universalis. The libraries were sequenced as a pool, and the TCR yield per sample differed mostly because of small variations in library volumes within the pool. The study tracked peripheral blood TCR repertoire changes in vivo during primary and secondary sensitization to the hapten diphenylcyclopropenone (DPC) in alopecia patients. Blood samples were taken from patients before sensitization (week 0) and then at 2, 6 and about 24 weeks after DPC sensitization. Blood for TCR sequencing was provided by twenty-nine alopecia patients at one to four time points (pre-sensitization, 2, 6 and 24 weeks). Overall results and qualifications from the work: Because every patient had alopecia, a presumed autoimmune disease, the patients' immune response might differ from that of healthy individuals. The number of TCRs above 1 in 1000 frequency did not change with DPC sensitization; there was no evidence of global repertoire structure alterations. A positive correlation was found between the number of PT1 expanded TCRs and patch test score, with significance reached at thresholds 8, 16 and 32 but not 4. Compared with pre-sensitization or healthy control sets, expanded TCRs formed significantly more large CDR3 similarity clusters, which is consistent with antigen-driven responses. Repeated subsampling changed both the strength of the expansion versus patch-test correlation and the threshold at which that correlation became significant.

The library came from RACE. The data were produced on a NextSeq 500. During library preparation, unique molecular identifiers were attached to individual cDNA molecules so that TCRs could be counted quantitatively and reproducibly. For every blood RNA sample, sequencing covered both the TCR alpha and TCR beta chains. Per the source publication's procedure: The median number of TCRs per sample was roughly 94,000, ranging from roughly 23,224 to 690,600. V, J and CDR3 annotation of the TCR reads was carried out using the Decombinator software suite. To make PS versus PT1 abundance plots, every sample was subsampled to the same number of TCRs (28,000). Expanded TCRs were defined as absent before sensitization and observed at least eight times at the 2-week time point. The public reads were reanalyzed by TCRdb: fastp trimming at Q25, MiXCR alignment, in-frame beta chains only. A single entry per CDR3 protein holds the most common genes and DNA from its merged rows. TCRdb's processing, not the study's, gives the V and J calls here. The table for this sample lists 75,000 to 90,000 distinct CDR3 sequences; 10% of them were counted only once. The ten most abundant clones make up around 4.7% of the sample.

Trimming removed 5 bases from V and 1 base from J, leaving 11 bases between the germline ends. CDR1 and CDR2 (MNHNY, SVGAGI) derive from the germline V gene (reference sequence). Spanning cysteine to phenylalanine, the CDR3 consists of 14 amino acids. The sequence is cut down to CDR3 DNA, 42 bases in frame from base 1. Interpreted using the paper, the time point label stands for: patch test 2, 6 weeks after DPC sensitization. Reading the label with the study, this specimen's treatment or condition is: therapeutic diphenylcyclopropenone sensitization with weekly scalp DPC. At each patch-test visit, blood was drawn before the patch test was applied. To be eligible, patients had to be aged 18 to 70, diagnosed with alopecia and judged suitable for DPC therapy, while pregnant patients were excluded. Total RNA was extracted from unfractionated whole blood collected in Tempus Blood RNA tubes.

The rearranged segments are TRBV6-6 and TRBJ2-5, with TRBD1 as a weak D call on 6 bases. The sequencing used whole blood, collected in connection with sensitization to the hapten diphenylcyclopropenone (DPC). This clonotype was obtained from a woman aged 45-65 years with alopecia areata. Some clones in this sample may be carry-over from other donors' samples. The CDR3 region: CASSGPDSQETQYF. In nucleotides, the sequence is TGTGCCAGCAGTGGCCCGGACAGCCAAGAGACCCAGTACTTC.